This TCR beta chain was recorded in a study of T cells in tumors after PD-1 blockade. Method: immunoSEQ multiplex PCR; TCRdb's copy keeps in-frame clones and lacks some. The sample lists approximately 50,000 clones; 65% to 80% were seen once. The clonotype was recovered from a human donor with advanced basal cell or squamous cell carcinoma (not recorded which). The sample was PBMCs, taken before anti-PD-1 therapy.

The CDR3 nucleotides are TGTGCCAGAATAATTTGGCAGGGAATGAAAGTCTATGGCTACACCTTC. Its protein product is CARIIWQGMKVYGYTF. This chain uses TRBV5-3 with TRBJ1-2; the D gene is possibly TRBD1 (5 bases). TRBV5-3 is labeled an ORF, and its function is uncertain. V lost 6 bases and J lost 4, with 22 bases in between. CDR3 length equals 16 residues.